This section outlines one T cell receptor beta chain sequence together with its context. This specimen comes from a study of blood T cell repertoires in COVID-19. Researchers sorted participants into cohorts using their self-reported clinical history. Trimming removed 6 bases from V and 7 bases from J; junction bases left unmatched: 5. This CDR3 contains 13 residues. Germline V gene sequence: CDR1 MNHEY, CDR2 SMNVEV (reference sequence). The repertoire was sequenced with immunoSEQ multiplex PCR; TCRdb's copy has only in-frame clones and lacks some. The table lists fewer than 250,000 clones, around 86% of them singletons.

Sequenced: PBMCs or T cells enriched from blood (not recorded which). V gene TRBV27 combines with J gene TRBJ1-5; 8 nucleotides line up with TRBD1. The sequence derives from a man between 25 and 39 years old in a cohort exposed to, infected with or recovered from COVID-19 (not recorded which). CDR3 amino acids: CASRQGVQQPQHF. CDR3 DNA: TGTGCCAGCAGACAGGGGGTACAACAGCCCCAGCATTTT.